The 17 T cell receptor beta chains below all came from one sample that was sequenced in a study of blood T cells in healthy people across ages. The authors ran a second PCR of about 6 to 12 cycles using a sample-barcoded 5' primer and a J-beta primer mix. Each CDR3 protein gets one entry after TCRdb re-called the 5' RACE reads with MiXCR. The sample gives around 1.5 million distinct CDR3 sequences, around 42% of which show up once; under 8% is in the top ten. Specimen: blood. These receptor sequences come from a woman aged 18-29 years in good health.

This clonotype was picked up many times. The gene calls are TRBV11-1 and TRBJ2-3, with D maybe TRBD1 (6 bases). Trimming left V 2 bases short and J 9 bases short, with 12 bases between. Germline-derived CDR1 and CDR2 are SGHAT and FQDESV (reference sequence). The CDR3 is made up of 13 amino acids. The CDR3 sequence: CASSLSPGDTQYF. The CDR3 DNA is TGTGCCAGCAGCTTAAGTCCAGGGGACACGCAGTATTTT. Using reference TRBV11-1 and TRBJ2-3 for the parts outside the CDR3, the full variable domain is EAEVAQSPRYKITEKSQAVAFWCDPISGHATLYWYRQILGQGPELLVQFQDESVVDDSQLPKDRFSAERLKGVDSTLKIQPAELGDSAMYLCASSLSPGDTQYFGPGTRLTVL.

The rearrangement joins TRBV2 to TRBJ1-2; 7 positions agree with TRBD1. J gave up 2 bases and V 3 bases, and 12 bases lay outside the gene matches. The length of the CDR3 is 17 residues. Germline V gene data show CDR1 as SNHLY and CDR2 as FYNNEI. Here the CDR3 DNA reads TGTGCCAGCAGTGACCTTCCCGCAACAGGGGACAACTATGGCTACACCTTC. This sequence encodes CASSDLPATGDNYGYTF.

The chain's CDR3 is CASSLRGRGSPLHF. CDR3 coding DNA: TGTGCCAGCAGCTTACGGGGGCGCGGATCACCCCTCCACTTT. The genes are TRBV7-2 and TRBJ1-6; possible D gene TRBD1, 6 bases. CDR3 length: 14 residues. Trimming took off 2 bases at V and 10 bases at J, with 12 bases between the two ends. CDR1 is SGHTA and CDR2 is FQGNSA in the germline V gene. Using reference TRBV7-2 and TRBJ1-6 for the parts outside the CDR3, the full variable domain is GAGVSQSPSNKVTEKGKDVELRCDPISGHTALYWYRQSLGQGLEFLIYFQGNSAPDKSGLPSDRFSAERTGGSVSTLTIQRTQQEDSAVYLCASSLRGRGSPLHFGNGTRLTVT.

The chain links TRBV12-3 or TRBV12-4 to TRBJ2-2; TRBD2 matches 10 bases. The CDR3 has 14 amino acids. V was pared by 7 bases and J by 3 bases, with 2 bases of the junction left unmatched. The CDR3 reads CASTSGGDTGELFF. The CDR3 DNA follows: TGTGCCAGCACAAGCGGGGGGGACACCGGGGAGCTGTTTTTT.

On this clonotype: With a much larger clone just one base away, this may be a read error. CDR3 bases: TGTGCCAGCAGCCGAGTTTTGGGTTACGAGCAGTACTTC. Its protein is CASSRVLGYEQYF. This chain joins TRBV4-2 and TRBJ2-5; D gene ambiguous. The DNA end is more similar to TRBJ2-7, so the J call may be wrong. This CDR3 is 13 amino acids long. CDR1 LGHNA and CDR2 YNFKEQ come from the germline V gene.

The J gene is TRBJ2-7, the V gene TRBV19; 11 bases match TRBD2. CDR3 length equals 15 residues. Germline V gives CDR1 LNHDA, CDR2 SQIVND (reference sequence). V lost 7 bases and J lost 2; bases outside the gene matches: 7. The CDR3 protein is CASNGGTSGTYEQYF. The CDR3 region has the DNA TGTGCCAGTAACGGAGGGACTAGCGGCACCTACGAGCAGTACTTC.

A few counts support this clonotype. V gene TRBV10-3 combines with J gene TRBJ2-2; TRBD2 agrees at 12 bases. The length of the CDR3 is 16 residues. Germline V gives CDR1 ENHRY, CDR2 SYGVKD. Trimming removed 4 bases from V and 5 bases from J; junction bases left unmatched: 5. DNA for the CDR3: TGTGCCATCAGTGGACTAGCGGGAGCAAGAACCGGGGAGCTGTTTTTT. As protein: CAISGLAGARTGELFF.

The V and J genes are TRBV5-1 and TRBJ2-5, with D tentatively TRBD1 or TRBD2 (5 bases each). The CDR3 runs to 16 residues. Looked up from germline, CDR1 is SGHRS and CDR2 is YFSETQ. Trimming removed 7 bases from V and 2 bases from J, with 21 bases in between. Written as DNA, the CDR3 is TGCGCCAGCGGGGGTCCGGGACGCGGGCAACAAGAGACCCAGTACTTC. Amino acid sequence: CASGGPGRGQQETQYF.

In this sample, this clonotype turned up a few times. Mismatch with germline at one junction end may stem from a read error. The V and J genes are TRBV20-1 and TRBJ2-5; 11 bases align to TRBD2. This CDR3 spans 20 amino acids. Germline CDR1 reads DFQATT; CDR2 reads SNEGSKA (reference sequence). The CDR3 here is CSAKVLAGGKILAYQETQYF. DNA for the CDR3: TGCAGCGCTAAAGTCCTAGCGGGGGGAAAGATCCTCGCGTACCAAGAGACCCAGTACTTC.

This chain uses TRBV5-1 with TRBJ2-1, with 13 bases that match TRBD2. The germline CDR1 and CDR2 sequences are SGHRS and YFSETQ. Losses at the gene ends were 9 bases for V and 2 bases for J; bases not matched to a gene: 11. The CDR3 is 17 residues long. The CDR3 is CATNYAGLAGTYNEQFF. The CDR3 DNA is TGCGCCACCAACTACGCGGGACTAGCGGGAACCTACAATGAGCAGTTCTTC.

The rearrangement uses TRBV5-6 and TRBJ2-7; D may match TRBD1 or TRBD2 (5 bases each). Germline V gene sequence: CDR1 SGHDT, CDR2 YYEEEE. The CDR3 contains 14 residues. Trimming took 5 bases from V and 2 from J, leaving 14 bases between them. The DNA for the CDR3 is TGTGCCAGCAGGCTCCGGGACGGGACCTACGAGCAGTACTTC. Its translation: CASRLRDGTYEQYF.

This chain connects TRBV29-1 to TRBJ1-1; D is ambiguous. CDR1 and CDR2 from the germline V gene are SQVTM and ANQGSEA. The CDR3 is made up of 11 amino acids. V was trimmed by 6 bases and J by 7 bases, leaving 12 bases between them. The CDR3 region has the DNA TGCAGCGTCTTCACAGCGTATGAAGCTTTCTTT. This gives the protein CSVFTAYEAFF.

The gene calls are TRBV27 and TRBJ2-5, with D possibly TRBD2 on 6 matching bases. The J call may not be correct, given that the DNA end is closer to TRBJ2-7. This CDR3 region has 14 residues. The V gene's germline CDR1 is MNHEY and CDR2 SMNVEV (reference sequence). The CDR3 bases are TGTGCCAGCCGATCCACGGCGGGGAACTACGAGCAGTACTTC. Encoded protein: CASRSTAGNYEQYF.

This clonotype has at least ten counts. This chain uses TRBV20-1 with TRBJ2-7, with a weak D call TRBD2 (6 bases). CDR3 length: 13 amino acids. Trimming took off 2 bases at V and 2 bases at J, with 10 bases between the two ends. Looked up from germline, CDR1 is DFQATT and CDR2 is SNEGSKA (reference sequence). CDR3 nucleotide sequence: TGCAGTGCTAGAACCCAGCGGGCCTACGAGCAGTACTTC. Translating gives CSARTQRAYEQYF.

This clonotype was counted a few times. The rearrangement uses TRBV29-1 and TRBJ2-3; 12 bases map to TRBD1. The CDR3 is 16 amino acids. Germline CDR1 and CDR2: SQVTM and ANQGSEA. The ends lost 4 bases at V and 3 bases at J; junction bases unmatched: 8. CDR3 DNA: TGCAGCGTTGTCGGGGGGACAGGGGGCGGAACAGATACGCAGTATTTT. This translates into CSVVGGTGGGTDTQYF.

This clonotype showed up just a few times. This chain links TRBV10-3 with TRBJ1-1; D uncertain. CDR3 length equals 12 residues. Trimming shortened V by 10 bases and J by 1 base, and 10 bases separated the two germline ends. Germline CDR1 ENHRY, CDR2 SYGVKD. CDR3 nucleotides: TGTGCCACAGCCTGGGCGAACACTGAAGCTTTCTTT. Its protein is CATAWANTEAFF.

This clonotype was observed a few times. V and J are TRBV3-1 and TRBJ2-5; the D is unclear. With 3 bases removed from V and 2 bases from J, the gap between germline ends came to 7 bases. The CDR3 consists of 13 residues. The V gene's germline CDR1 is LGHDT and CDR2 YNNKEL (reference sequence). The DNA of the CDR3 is TGTGCCAGCAGCCACCTAGTTCAAGAGACCCAGTACTTC. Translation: CASSHLVQETQYF.